The 9 T cell receptor beta chains listed next were all sequenced from one sample in a study of OX40 agonist ivuxolimab in advanced cancers. The method was immunoSEQ multiplex PCR; TCRdb's version includes in-frame clones alone and lacks a portion of them. The sample records tens of thousands of clones, about 88% being singletons. This specimen was CD4+ or CD8+ T cells sorted from blood, taken in a trial of the OX40 agonist ivuxolimab. These receptors were collected from an adult with an advanced solid tumor such as melanoma, head and neck, liver or kidney cancer.

The CDR3 loop reads CASSLGTGYNEQFF. The CDR3 DNA reads TGCGCCAGCAGCTTGGGAACAGGATACAATGAGCAGTTCTTC. V usage is TRBV5-1 and J usage is TRBJ2-1, with a possible D match to TRBD1 (5 bases). The V and J ends lost 0 bases and 4 bases respectively, with 8 bases between them. The CDR3 has 14 amino acids. CDR1 and CDR2 (germline): SGHRS, YFSETQ.

The rearrangement links TRBV28 to TRBJ2-7, with 10 bases lining up with TRBD2. This CDR3 is 14 amino acids long. V gave up 6 bases and J gave up 2 bases; unmatched junction bases: 4. Germline CDR1 reads MDHEN; CDR2 reads SYDVKM. Written as DNA, the CDR3 is TGTGCCAGCAGGGGAGCGGGAGGGACCTACGAGCAGTACTTC. Amino acid sequence: CASRGAGGTYEQYF.

The V call is TRBV7-8, the J call TRBJ2-4; 9 nucleotides line up with TRBD2. The CDR3 is made up of 17 amino acids. The germline CDR1 and CDR2 sequences are SGHVS and FQNEAQ. The J segment lost 7 bases and the V segment lost 1 base, leaving 11 bases of the junction unmatched. CDR3 nucleotide sequence: TGTGCCAGCAGCTTAGTTAGCGGGAGACTATTGGGGAACATTCAGTACTTC. Translating it yields CASSLVSGRLLGNIQYF. The whole variable domain, filled in from reference TRBV7-8 and TRBJ2-4, reads GAGVSQSPRYKVAKRGQDVALRCDPISGHVSLFWYQQALGQGPEFLTYFQNEAQLDKSGLPSDRFFAERPEGSVSTLKIQRTQQEDSAVYLCASSLVSGRLLGNIQYFGAGTRLSVL.

V gene TRBV21-1 combines with J gene TRBJ1-5. TRBV21-1 is a pseudogene locus. The CDR3 sequence is 20 residues long. The CDR3 region is CASSTPRPQLVIEHNQPQHF. The CDR3 DNA is TGTGCCAGCAGCACCCCTAGGCCGCAGCTGGTAATCGAACACAATCAGCCCCAGCATTTT.

This chain joins TRBV11-2 and TRBJ2-5; D call uncertain. Trimming stripped 0 bases from V and 8 bases from J, with 10 bases between. The CDR3 extends over 13 amino acids. CDR1 is SGHAT, CDR2 FQNNGV, per germline. The chain's CDR3 is CASSLDVDGTQYF. The CDR3 nucleotides are TGTGCCAGCAGCTTAGATGTTGACGGAACCCAGTACTTC.

The V call is TRBV14, the J call TRBJ2-7; D possibly corresponds to TRBD2 (5 bases). From germline, CDR1 is SGHDN and CDR2 FVKESK. V was trimmed by 3 bases and J by 3 bases, leaving 18 bases between them. The CDR3 runs 16 residues. Here the CDR3 reads CASSQKDSRHHYEQYF. DNA of the CDR3: TGTGCCAGCAGCCAGAAGGACTCCCGACACCACTACGAGCAGTACTTC.

The chain is built from TRBV6-4 and TRBJ2-3; D ambiguous. The V gene's germline CDR1 is MRHNA and CDR2 SNTAGT. The CDR3 has 16 residues. The V end was cut by 0 bases, the J end by 4 bases, with 14 bases between. This CDR3 reads CASSDSLGPRADTQYF. DNA for the CDR3: TGTGCCAGCAGTGACTCCCTAGGACCCAGAGCAGATACGCAGTATTTT.

The rearrangement uses TRBV10-2 and TRBJ1-5; no clear D gene. Trimming left V 4 bases short and J 7 bases short, with 8 bases between. From germline, CDR1 is WSHSY and CDR2 SAAADI. The CDR3 totals 12 residues. For the CDR3, the DNA is TGCGCCAGCAGTGGGGTTCTCCAGCCCCAGCATTTT. This codes for CASSGVLQPQHF.

The chain employs TRBV5-4 and TRBJ2-3, with TRBD2 matching 7 bases. This CDR3 is built from 14 residues. CDR1 is SGHNT and CDR2 is YYREEE in the germline V gene (reference sequence). With V trimmed by 7 bases and J by 6 bases, 11 bases remained unmatched. As DNA, the CDR3 is TGTGCCAGCTCCGGACGGAGCGGGGCGGATACGCAGTATTTT. Translated, it gives CASSGRSGADTQYF.